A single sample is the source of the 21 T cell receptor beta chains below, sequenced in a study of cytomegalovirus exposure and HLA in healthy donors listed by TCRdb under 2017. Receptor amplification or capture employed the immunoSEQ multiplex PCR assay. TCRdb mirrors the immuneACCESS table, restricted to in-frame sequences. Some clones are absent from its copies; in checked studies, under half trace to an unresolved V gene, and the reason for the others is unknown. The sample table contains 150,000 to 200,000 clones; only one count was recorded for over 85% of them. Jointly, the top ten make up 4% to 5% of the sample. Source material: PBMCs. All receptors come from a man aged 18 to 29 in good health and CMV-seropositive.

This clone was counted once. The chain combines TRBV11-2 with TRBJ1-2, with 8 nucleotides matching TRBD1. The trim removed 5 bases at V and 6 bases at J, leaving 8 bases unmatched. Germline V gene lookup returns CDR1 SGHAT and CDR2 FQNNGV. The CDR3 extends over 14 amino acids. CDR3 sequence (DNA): TGTGCCAGCAGCCCACAGGGGGTTGCTCATGGCTACACCTTC. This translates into CASSPQGVAHGYTF.

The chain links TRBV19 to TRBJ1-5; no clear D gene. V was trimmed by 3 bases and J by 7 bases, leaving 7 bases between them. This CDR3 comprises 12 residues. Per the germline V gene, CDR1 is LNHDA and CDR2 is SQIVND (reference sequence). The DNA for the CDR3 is TGTGCCAGTAGTATTTTGAGACAGCCCCAGCATTTT. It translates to CASSILRQPQHF.

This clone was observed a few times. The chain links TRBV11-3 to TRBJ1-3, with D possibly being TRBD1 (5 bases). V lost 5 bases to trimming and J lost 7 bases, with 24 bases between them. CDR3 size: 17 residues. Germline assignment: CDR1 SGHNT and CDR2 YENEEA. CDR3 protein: CASSPGSLTEGRNTIYF. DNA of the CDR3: TGTGCCAGCAGCCCCGGGTCCCTGACAGAAGGGCGGAACACCATATATTTT.

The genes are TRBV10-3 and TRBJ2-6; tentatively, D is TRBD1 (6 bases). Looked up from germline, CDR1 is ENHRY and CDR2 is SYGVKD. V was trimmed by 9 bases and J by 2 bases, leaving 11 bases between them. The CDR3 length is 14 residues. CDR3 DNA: TGTGCCATATCCCAGGGGACTGGGGCCAACGTCCTGACTTTC. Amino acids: CAISQGTGANVLTF.

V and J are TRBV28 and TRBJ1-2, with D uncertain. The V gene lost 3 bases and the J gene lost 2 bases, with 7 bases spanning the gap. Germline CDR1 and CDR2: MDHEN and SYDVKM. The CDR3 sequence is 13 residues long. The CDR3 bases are TGTGCCAGCAGTTTTAACGGGAACTATGGCTACACCTTC. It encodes CASSFNGNYGYTF.

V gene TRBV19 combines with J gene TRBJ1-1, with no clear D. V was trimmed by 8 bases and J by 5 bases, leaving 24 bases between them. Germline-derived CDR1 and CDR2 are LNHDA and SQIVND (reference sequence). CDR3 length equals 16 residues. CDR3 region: CASFSTSPGYGTEAFF. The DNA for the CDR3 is TGTGCCAGTTTCAGTACGTCCCCGGGATATGGAACTGAAGCTTTCTTT.

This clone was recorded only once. For the CDR3, the DNA is TGTGCCAGCAGCGTAGACAGAGAAGCTTTCTTT. Its protein is CASSVDREAFF. The V gene is TRBV5-5, the J gene TRBJ1-1, with D possibly TRBD1 on 5 matching bases. The CDR3 spans 11 residues. The germline V and J ends were trimmed by 4 bases and 8 bases, with 9 bases remaining between them. The germline CDR1 and CDR2 sequences are SGHKS and YYEKEE (reference sequence).

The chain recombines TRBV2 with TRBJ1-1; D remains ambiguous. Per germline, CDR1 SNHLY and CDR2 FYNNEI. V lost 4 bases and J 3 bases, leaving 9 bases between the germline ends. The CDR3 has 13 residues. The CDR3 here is CASSGRIDTEAFF. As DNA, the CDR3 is TGTGCCAGCAGTGGCAGGATAGACACTGAAGCTTTCTTT.

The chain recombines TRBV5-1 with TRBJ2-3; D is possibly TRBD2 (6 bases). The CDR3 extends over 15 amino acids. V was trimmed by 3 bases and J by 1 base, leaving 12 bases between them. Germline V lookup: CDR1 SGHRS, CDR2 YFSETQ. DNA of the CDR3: TGCGCCAGCAGCTCCAGACTAGAAGGCACAGATACGCAGTATTTT. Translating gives CASSSRLEGTDTQYF.

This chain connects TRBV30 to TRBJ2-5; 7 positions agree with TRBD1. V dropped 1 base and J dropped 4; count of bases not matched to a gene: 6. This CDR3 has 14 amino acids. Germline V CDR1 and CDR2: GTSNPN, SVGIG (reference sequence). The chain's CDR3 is CAWSAPPGGETQYF. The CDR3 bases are TGTGCCTGGAGTGCCCCGCCAGGGGGAGAGACCCAGTACTTC. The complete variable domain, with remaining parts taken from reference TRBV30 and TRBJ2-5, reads SQTIHQWPATLVQPVGSPLSLECTVEGTSNPNLYWYRQAAGRGLQLLFYSVGIGQISSEVPQNLSASRPQDRQFILSSKKLLLSDSGFYLCAWSAPPGGETQYFGPGTRLLVL.

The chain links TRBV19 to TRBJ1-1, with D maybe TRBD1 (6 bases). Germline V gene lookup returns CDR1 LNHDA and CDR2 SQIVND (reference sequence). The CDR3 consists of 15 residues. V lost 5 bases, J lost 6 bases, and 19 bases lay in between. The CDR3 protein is CASSPLSTGGAEAFF. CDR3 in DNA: TGTGCCAGTAGTCCCCTCTCGACAGGTGGGGCTGAAGCTTTCTTT.

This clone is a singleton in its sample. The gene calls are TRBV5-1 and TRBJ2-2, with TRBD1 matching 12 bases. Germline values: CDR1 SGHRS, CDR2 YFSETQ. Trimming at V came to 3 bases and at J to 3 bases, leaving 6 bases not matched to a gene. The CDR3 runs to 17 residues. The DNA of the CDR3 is TGCGCCAGCAGCTCCGGGACAGGGGGCCGTCACACCGGGGAGCTGTTTTTT. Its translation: CASSSGTGGRHTGELFF.

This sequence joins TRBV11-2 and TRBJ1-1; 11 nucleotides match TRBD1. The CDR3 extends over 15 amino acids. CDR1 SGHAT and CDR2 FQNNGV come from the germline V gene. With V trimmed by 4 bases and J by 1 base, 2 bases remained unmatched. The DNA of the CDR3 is TGTGCCAGCAGCTCAGGACAGGGGGCGAACACTGAAGCTTTCTTT. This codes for CASSSGQGANTEAFF.

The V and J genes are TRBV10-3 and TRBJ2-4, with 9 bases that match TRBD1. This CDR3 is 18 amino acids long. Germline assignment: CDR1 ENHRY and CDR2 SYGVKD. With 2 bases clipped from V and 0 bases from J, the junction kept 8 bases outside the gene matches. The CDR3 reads CAISEVDRGGLAKNIQYF. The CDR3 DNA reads TGTGCCATCAGTGAGGTCGACAGGGGGGGGCTAGCCAAAAACATTCAGTACTTC.

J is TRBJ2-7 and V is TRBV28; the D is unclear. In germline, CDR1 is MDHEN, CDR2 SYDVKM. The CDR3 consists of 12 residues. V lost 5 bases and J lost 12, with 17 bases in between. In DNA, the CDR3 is TGTGCCAGCAGTGGCCGGAGCCGAGTAGGGTACTTC. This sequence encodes CASSGRSRVGYF.

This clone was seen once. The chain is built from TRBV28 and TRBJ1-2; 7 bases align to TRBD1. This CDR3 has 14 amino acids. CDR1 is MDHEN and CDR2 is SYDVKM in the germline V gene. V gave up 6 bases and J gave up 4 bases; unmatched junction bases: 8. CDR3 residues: CASSHGQARYGYTF. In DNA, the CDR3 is TGTGCCAGCAGCCACGGACAGGCCCGCTATGGCTACACCTTC.

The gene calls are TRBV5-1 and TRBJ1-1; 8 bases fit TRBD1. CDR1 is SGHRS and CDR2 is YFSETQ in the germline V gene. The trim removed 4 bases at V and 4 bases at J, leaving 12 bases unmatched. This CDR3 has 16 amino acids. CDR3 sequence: CASSGRPQGAVTEAFF. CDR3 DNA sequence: TGCGCCAGCAGCGGGCGCCCCCAGGGGGCGGTCACTGAAGCTTTCTTT.

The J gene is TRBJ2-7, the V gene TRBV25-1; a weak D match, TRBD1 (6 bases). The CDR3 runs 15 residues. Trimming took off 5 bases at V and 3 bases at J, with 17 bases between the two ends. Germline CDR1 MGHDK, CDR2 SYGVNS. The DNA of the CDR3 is TGTGCCAGCAGTTCCCCGCGGACAGATGACTACGAGCAGTACTTC. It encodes CASSSPRTDDYEQYF.

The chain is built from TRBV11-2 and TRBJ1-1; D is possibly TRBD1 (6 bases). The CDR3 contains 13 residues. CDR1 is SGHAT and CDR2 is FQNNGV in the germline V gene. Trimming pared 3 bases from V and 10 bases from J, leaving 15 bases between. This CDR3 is CASSFAVGAGAFF. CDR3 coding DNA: TGTGCCAGCAGCTTCGCTGTGGGGGCTGGAGCTTTCTTT.

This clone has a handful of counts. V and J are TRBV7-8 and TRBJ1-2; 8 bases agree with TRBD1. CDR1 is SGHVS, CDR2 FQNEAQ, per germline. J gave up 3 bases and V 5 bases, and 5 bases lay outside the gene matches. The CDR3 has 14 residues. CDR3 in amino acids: CASSQGARDYGYTF. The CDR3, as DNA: TGTGCCAGCAGCCAGGGGGCCAGGGACTATGGCTACACCTTC.

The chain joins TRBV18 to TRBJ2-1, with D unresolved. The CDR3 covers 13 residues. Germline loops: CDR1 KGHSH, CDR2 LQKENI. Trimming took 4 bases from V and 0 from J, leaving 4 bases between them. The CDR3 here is CASSLNSYNEQFF. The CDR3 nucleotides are TGTGCCAGCTCACTTAACTCCTACAATGAGCAGTTCTTC.